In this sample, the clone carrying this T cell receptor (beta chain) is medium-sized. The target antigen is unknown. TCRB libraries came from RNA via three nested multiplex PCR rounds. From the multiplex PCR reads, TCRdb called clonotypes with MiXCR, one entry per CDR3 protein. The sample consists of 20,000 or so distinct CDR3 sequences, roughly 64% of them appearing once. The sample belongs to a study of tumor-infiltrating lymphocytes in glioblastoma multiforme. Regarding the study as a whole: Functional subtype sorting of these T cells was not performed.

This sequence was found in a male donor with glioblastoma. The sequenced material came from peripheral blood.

CDR3 coding DNA: TGCAGCGTCGAAAAGGGGACAGGCAATGAGCAGTTCTTC. This codes for CSVEKGTGNEQFF. The genes are TRBV29-1 and TRBJ2-1; 8 positions agree with TRBD1. The trim removed 6 bases at V and 6 bases at J, leaving 7 bases unmatched. The CDR3 extends over 13 amino acids. The germline gives CDR1 SQVTM, CDR2 ANQGSEA.